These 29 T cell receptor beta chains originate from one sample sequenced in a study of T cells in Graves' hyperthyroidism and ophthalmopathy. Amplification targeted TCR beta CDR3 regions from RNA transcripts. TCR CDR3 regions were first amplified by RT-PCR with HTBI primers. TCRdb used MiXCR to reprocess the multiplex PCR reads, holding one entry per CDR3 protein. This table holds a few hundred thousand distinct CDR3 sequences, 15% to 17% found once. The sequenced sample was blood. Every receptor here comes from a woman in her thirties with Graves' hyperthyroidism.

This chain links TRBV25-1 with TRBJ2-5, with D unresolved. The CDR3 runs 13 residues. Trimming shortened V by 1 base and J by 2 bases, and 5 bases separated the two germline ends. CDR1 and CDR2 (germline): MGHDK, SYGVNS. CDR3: CASSELGQETQYF. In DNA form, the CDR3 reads TGTGCCAGCAGTGAATTAGGTCAAGAGACCCAGTACTTC.

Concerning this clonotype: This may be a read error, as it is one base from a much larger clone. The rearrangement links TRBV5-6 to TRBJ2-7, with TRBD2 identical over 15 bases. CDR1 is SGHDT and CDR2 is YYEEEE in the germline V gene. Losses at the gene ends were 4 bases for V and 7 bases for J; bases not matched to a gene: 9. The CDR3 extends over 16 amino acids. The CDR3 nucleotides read TGTGCCAGCAGCCCCCCGGGACTAGCGGGAGGAGGTGAGCAGTACTTC. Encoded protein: CASSPPGLAGGGEQYF.

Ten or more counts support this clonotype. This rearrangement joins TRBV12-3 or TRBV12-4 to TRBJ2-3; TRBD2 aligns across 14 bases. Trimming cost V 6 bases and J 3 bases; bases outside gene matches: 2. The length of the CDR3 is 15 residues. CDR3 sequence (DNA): TGTGCCAGCAGGGGACTAGCGGGAGTAACAGATACGCAGTATTTT. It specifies CASRGLAGVTDTQYF.

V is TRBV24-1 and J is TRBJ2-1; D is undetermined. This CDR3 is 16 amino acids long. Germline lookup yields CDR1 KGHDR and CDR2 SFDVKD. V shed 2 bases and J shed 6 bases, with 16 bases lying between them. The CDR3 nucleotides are TGTGCCACCAGTGATTCGGCATGGACCGGAGTCAATGAGCAGTTCTTC. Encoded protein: CATSDSAWTGVNEQFF.

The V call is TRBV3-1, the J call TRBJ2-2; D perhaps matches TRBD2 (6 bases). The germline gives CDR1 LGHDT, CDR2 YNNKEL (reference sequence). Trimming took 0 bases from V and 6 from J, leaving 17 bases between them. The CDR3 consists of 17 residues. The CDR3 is CASSQDGVVGLAGELFF. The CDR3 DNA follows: TGTGCCAGCAGCCAAGATGGGGTAGTGGGACTGGCCGGGGAGCTGTTTTTT.

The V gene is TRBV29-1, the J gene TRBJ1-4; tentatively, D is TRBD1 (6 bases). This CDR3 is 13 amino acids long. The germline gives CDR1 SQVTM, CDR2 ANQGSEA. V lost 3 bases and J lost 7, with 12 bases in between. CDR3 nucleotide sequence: TGCAGCGTTGATGGGGGGCGGGGTGAAAAACTGTTTTTT. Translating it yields CSVDGGRGEKLFF.

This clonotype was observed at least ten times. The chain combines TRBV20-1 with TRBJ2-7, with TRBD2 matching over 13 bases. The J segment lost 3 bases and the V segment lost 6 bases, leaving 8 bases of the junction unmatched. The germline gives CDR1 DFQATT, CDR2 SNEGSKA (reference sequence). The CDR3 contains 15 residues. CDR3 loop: CSAAPGLAGLYEQYF. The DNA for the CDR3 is TGCAGTGCAGCTCCGGGACTAGCGGGACTCTACGAGCAGTACTTC.

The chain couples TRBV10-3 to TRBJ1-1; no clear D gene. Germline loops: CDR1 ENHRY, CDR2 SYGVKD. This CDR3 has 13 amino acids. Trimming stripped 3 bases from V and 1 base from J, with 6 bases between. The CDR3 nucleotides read TGTGCCATCAGTGATCGGGGGAACACTGAAGCTTTCTTT. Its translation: CAISDRGNTEAFF.

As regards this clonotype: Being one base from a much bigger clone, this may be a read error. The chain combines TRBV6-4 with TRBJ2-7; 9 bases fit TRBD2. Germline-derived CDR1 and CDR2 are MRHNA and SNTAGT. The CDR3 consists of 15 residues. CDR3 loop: CAGSEEFSGRFEQYF. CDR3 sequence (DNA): TGTGCCGGCAGTGAGGAGTTTAGCGGGAGATTCGAGCAGTACTTC.

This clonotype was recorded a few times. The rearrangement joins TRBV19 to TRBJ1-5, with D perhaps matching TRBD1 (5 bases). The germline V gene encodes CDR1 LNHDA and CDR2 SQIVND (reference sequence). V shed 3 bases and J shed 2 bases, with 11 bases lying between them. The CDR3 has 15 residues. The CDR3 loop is CASSMGRARNQPQHF. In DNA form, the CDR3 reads TGTGCCAGTAGTATGGGCAGGGCTCGCAATCAGCCCCAGCATTTT.

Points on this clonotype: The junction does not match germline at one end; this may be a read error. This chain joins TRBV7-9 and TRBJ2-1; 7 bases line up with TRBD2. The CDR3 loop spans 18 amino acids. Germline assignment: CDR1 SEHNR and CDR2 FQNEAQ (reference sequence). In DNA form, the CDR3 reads TGTGCCAGCAGCGTAGCCGCGCGGGGGTTAAGCTCCTACAATGAGCAGTTCTTC. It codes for CASSVAARGLSSYNEQFF.

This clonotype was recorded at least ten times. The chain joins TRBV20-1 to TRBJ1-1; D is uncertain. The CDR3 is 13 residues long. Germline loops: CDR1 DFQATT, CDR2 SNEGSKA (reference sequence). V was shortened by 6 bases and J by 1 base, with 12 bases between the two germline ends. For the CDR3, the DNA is TGCAGTGCCAAGGGCAGCTGGAACACTGAAGCTTTCTTT. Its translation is CSAKGSWNTEAFF.

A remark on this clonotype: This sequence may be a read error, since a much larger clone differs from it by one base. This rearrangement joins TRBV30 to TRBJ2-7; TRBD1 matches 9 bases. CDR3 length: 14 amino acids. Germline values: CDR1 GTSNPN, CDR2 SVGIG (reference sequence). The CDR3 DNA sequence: TGTGCCTGGAGTGCTGACAGGGGGGCCTACGAGCAGTGCTTC. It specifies CAWSADRGAYEQCF.

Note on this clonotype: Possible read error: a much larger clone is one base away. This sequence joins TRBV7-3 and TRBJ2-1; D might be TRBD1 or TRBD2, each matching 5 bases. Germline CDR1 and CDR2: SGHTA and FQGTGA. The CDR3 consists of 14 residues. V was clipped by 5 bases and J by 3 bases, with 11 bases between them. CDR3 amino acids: CASSRGVGYNEQFF. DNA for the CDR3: TGTGCCAGCAGCAGGGGAGTCGGCTACAATGAGCAGTTCTTC.

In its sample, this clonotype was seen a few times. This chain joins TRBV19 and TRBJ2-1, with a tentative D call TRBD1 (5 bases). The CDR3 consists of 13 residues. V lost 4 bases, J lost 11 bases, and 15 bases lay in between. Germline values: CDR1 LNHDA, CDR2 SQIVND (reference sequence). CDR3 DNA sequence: TGTGCCAGTAGTACCCGGACATCACCCCAGCAGTTCTTC. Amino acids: CASSTRTSPQQFF.

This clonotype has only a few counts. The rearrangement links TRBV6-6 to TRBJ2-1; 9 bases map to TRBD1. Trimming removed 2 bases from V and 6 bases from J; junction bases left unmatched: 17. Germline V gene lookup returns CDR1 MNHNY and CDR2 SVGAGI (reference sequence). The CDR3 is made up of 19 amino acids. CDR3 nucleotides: TGTGCCAGCAGTTACCCATTCCCTGTCCCGGGACAGGGATTCAATGAGCAGTTCTTC. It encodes CASSYPFPVPGQGFNEQFF.

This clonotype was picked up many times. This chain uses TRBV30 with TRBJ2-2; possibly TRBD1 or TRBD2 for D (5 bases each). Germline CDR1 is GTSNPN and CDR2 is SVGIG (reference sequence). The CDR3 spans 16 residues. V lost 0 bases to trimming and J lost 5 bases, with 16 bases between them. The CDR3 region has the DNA TGTGCCTGGAGTGTACGGGGCGGCTTAGGAACCGGGGAGCTGTTTTTT. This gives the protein CAWSVRGGLGTGELFF.

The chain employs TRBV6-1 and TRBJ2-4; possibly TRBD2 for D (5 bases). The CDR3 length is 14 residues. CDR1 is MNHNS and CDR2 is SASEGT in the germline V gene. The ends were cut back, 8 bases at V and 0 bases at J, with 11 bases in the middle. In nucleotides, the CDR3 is TGTGCCAGCCTGGACTCCCTAGCCAAAAACATTCAGTACTTC. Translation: CASLDSLAKNIQYF.

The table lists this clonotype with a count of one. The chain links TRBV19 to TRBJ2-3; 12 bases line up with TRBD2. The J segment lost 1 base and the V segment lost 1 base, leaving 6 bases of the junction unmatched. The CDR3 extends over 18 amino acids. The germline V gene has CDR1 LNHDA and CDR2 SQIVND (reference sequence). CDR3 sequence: CASSIGLAGDVGTDTQYF. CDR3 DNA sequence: TGTGCCAGTAGTATAGGACTAGCGGGAGACGTGGGCACAGATACGCAGTATTTT. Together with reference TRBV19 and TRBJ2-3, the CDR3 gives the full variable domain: DGGITQSPKYLFRKEGQNVTLSCEQNLNHDAMYWYRQDPGQGLRLIYYSQIVNDFQKGDIAEGYSVSREKKESFPLTVTSAQKNPTAFYLCASSIGLAGDVGTDTQYFGPGTRLTVL.

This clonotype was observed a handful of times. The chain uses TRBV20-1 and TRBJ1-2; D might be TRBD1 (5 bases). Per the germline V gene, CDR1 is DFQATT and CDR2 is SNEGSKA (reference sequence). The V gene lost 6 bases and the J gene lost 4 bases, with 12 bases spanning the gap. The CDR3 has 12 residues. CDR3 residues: CSARGGTYGYTF. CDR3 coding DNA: TGCAGTGCCCGCGGGGGGACCTATGGCTACACCTTC.

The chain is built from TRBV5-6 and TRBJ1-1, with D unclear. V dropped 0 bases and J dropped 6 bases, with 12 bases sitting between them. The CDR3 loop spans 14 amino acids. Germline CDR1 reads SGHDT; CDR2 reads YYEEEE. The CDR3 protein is CASSLGLGRPEAFF. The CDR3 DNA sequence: TGTGCCAGCAGCTTGGGGCTCGGACGACCTGAAGCTTTCTTT.

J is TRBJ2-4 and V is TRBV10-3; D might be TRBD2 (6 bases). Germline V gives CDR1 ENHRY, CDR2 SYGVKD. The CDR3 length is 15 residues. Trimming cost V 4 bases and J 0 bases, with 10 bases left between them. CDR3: CAISGEGLAKNIQYF. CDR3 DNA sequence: TGTGCCATCAGTGGAGAGGGACTAGCCAAAAACATTCAGTACTTC.

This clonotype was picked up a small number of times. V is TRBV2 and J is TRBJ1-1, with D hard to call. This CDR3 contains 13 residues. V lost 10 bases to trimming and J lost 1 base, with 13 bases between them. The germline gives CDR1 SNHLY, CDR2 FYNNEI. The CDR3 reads CATGPLWNTEAFF. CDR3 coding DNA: TGTGCCACCGGACCTCTATGGAACACTGAAGCTTTCTTT.

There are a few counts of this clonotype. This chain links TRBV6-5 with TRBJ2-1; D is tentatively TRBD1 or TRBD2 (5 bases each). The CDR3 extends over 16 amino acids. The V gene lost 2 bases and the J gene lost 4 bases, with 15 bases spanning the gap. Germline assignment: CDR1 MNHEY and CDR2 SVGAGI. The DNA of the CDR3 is TGTGCCAGCAGTTACCGGTGGGACCACGTTTACAATGAGCAGTTCTTC. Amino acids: CASSYRWDHVYNEQFF.

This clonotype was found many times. CDR3 in amino acids: CASSPRDRIYTEAFF. The DNA for the CDR3 is TGTGCCAGCTCACCTCGCGACAGAATTTACACTGAAGCTTTCTTT. The rearrangement links TRBV18 to TRBJ1-1, with D possibly matching TRBD1 (5 bases). The CDR3 is 15 amino acids. The ends were cut back, 3 bases at V and 3 bases at J, with 14 bases in the middle. Germline lookup yields CDR1 KGHSH and CDR2 LQKENI.

The CDR3 DNA sequence: TGCAGCGTTGAAAGGGACTATGGCTACACCTTC. It specifies CSVERDYGYTF. The chain recombines TRBV29-1 with TRBJ1-2, with D unresolved. The V gene's germline CDR1 is SQVTM and CDR2 ANQGSEA. The CDR3 is 11 residues long. Trimming removed 2 bases at V and 3 bases at J, with 4 bases between.

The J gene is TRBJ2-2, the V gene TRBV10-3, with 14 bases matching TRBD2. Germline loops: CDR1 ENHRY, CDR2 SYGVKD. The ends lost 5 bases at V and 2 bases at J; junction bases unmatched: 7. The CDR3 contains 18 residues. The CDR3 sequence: CAISPTSGRATNTGELFF. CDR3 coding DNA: TGTGCCATCAGTCCGACTAGCGGGAGGGCCACTAACACCGGGGAGCTGTTTTTT.

The CDR3 region has the DNA TGCAGTGCTAGCGGGAGTTTGAATGAGCAGTTCTTC. Protein: CSASGSLNEQFF. This rearrangement joins TRBV20-1 to TRBJ2-1; D possibly corresponds to TRBD2 (6 bases). The germline V gene has CDR1 DFQATT and CDR2 SNEGSKA (reference sequence). V was clipped by 3 bases and J by 7 bases, with 10 bases between them. There are 12 residues in the CDR3.

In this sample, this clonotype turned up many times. CDR3 amino acids: CASSLSTLNTEAFF. As DNA, the CDR3 is TGTGCCAGCAGCCTCTCGACCTTGAACACTGAAGCTTTCTTT. The rearrangement uses TRBV3-1 and TRBJ1-1; D call uncertain. Trimming removed 4 bases at V and 0 bases at J, with 9 bases between. Germline CDR1 and CDR2: LGHDT and YNNKEL (reference sequence). The CDR3 is made up of 14 amino acids.